A selection of T cell receptor beta chains follows, all from one sample in a study of control samples from healthy donors and cancer patients. TCRdb keeps only in-frame clones here, not all; method: immunoSEQ multiplex PCR. Counted here are around 68,000 clones, 75% to 90% occurring once; the ten biggest clones make up more than 13%. Sequenced input: blood. The receptors were gathered from a man between 45 and 60 years old in good health. The CDR3 runs from the conserved cysteine through the conserved F or W. A D gene is named only where the DNA matches it firmly. Only some rows state a clone size, as once, few, many or a class for expanded clones.

d_gene	abundance	v_gene	j_gene	CDR3nt	CDR3aa
TRBD1	.	TRBV30	TRBJ1-1	TGTGCCTGGGGGACAGGGAACGTGGGGGCTGAAGCTTTCTTT	CAWGTGNVGAEAFF
TRBD1	.	TRBV18	TRBJ1-6	TGTGCCAGCTCTTCCGGGACAGGGGACTCCTATAATTCACCCCTCCACTTT	CASSSGTGDSYNSPLHF
TRBD1	.	TRBV18	TRBJ1-5	TGTGCCAGCTCACCACCAAGCAAGGGGGCGGCTCAGCCCCAGCATTTT	CASSPPSKGAAQPQHF
.	.	TRBV4-3	TRBJ1-5	TGCGCCAGCAGCCAAGTACAGGACGGGCCCCAGCATTTT	CASSQVQDGPQHF
TRBD2	.	TRBV10-3	TRBJ2-2	TGTGCCATCAGGGGGGAGGGCCCCGGGGAGCTGTTTTTT	CAIRGEGPGELFF
.	few	TRBV5-1	TRBJ1-2	TGCGCCAGCAGCTATGACTCCACAGGCTACACCTTC	CASSYDSTGYTF
.	.	TRBV7-3	TRBJ2-1	TGTGCCAGCAGCTTCTCCGGGTTTAAGGACAATGAGCAGTTCTTC	CASSFSGFKDNEQFF
.	.	TRBV3-1/TRBV3-2	TRBJ1-5	TGTGCCAGCAGCCAAGCAGGGCTCAATCAGCCCCAGCATTTT	CASSQAGLNQPQHF
TRBD2	.	TRBV19	TRBJ2-2	TGTGCCAGTAGTGCGGCTAGGCGGGGGACCGGGGAGCTGTTTTTT	CASSAARRGTGELFF
TRBD1	once	TRBV10-3	TRBJ1-1	TGTGCCATCAGACACGAGGGACAGGGGGGAGCTGAAGCTTTCTTT	CAIRHEGQGGAEAFF
TRBD1	.	TRBV30	TRBJ1-1	TGTGCCTGGAACACCTACCCCCAGGGGGGAACTGAAGCTTTCTTT	CAWNTYPQGGTEAFF
.	few	TRBV5-1	TRBJ1-1	TGCGCCAGCAGCTTGGTTTCGGGGGTTTGGGCTGAAGCTTTCTTT	CASSLVSGVWAEAFF
.	.	TRBV5-1	TRBJ2-3	TGCGCCAGCAGCCCCCTGGGTTCAGCGGGCACAGATACGCAGTATTTT	CASSPLGSAGTDTQYF
.	few	TRBV6-5	TRBJ1-1	TGTGCCAGCAGTTACTCTCCGACGGCGGGGACTGAAGCTTTCTTT	CASSYSPTAGTEAFF
TRBD2	.	TRBV4-2	TRBJ2-1	TGTGCCAGCAGCCAGGGACTAGCGGGAGGTTTTGAGCAGTTCTTC	CASSQGLAGGFEQFF
TRBD2	.	TRBV9	TRBJ2-3	TGTGCCAGCAGCGTACGACTAGCGGGAGTGGATACGCAGTATTTT	CASSVRLAGVDTQYF
TRBD1	.	TRBV9	TRBJ2-7	TGTGCCAGCAGCGCATTACCGGGACAGGGCTACGAGCAGTACTTC	CASSALPGQGYEQYF
.	.	TRBV18	TRBJ1-5	TGTGCCAGCTCACCACAAGCTCCGGGACACGGCAATCAGCCCCAGCATTTT	CASSPQAPGHGNQPQHF
.	.	TRBV15	TRBJ2-5	TGTGCCACCAGCAGACACCCCCCCGGGGGAGAGACCCAGTACTTC	CATSRHPPGGETQYF
TRBD1	.	TRBV19	TRBJ1-1	TGTGCCAGTAGAAACCAGGGGGCTCTGAACACTGAAGCTTTCTTT	CASRNQGALNTEAFF
.	.	TRBV30	TRBJ2-5	TGTGCCTGGGGAGGGGGCGCGTGGGGGACCCAGTACTTC	CAWGGGAWGTQYF
.	.	TRBV11-3	TRBJ2-1	TGTGCCAGCAGCTTAGGTTCGAGGGTCCAAGCCAACAATGAGCAGTTCTTC	CASSLGSRVQANNEQFF
.	once	TRBV12-5	TRBJ2-5	TGTGCTAGTGGTTCCGATTTACAAGAGACCCAGTACTTC	CASGSDLQETQYF
.	.	TRBV6-6	TRBJ2-1	TGTGCCAGCAGTTACTGGGGGCGGGGCTCCTACAATGAGCAGTTCTTC	CASSYWGRGSYNEQFF
.	.	TRBV6-5	TRBJ1-2	TGTGCCAGCAGTTACTCAGGCAGGGGAGGCTACACCTTC	CASSYSGRGGYTF
.	.	TRBV27	TRBJ1-4	TGTGCCAGCAGCCGAGGCCAGCTTAATGAAAAACTGTTTTTT	CASSRGQLNEKLFF
.	.	TRBV7-2	TRBJ2-2	TGTGCCAGCAGCTTAGAGTACTTGCCCGGGACTGTAAACACCGGGGAGCTGTTTTTT	CASSLEYLPGTVNTGELFF
TRBD1	.	TRBV19	TRBJ1-1	TGTGCCAGTAGTATGAACAGGGGGAACACTGAAGCTTTCTTT	CASSMNRGNTEAFF
.	.	TRBV7-9	TRBJ2-5	TGTGCCAGCAGCCCTGCGGTTTCGGCGACCCAGTACTTC	CASSPAVSATQYF